The T cell receptor beta chain described here comes from a study of blood T cell repertoires in COVID-19 (dated by TCRdb to the early 2020s). Some background on the complete study: Samples from collaborators originated in the United States, Italy and Spain and spanned both the acute and convalescent phases of COVID-19. The prospective study material was composed of cDNA or gDNA derived from T cells, B-cell-depleted T cells, or PBMCs. Where available, HLA class I and class II types were obtained from metadata supplied by the sample provider rather than from assay-based typing. The samples were drawn from two sources: the first 160 participants of the ongoing ImmuneRACE study, and 1,000 to 1,500 subjects contributed by 6 global collaborators. A freely available public database, intended as a resource for researchers studying the immune response to SARS-CoV-2, is where the repertoires were released. Subjects who had been exposed to COVID-19, were actively infected with it, or had recovered from it provided the deeply sampled blood TCRbeta repertoires that made up the dataset. A de-identified subject ID, COVID-19 status, age in years and sex were almost always included in the sample metadata. The research as a whole found: Clinical and demographic metadata were provided uncurated, with the amount varying by source and participant.

In its sample, this clone was seen once. This receptor's antigen is unknown. No base qualities exist here, and no much larger clone lies one base off it. The collaborating institutions used their own protocols to collect whole blood in K2EDTA tubes. For TCRbeta analysis, collaborator samples were shipped as frozen whole blood, as isolated PBMCs, or as DNA extracted from either sample type. TCRbeta CDR3 regions were amplified from genomic DNA by means of the immunoSEQ Assay, a bias-controlled multiplex PCR. Concerning the study's data processing: The number of nucleated cells in each sample was estimated from the amplification of reference gene primers within the assay. To quantify the absolute abundance of each unique TCRbeta CDR3 rearrangement, sequence reads were collapsed and filtered. For each sample, productive Simpson clonality was calculated as the square root of Simpson's diversity index across productive rearrangements. The table was pulled from immuneACCESS by TCRdb, which kept in-frame rearrangements only. Such tables lose some clones; where checked, under half of the loss comes from unresolved V genes, and the rest has no known cause. Clone size and V and J calls were adopted from that table, with D and trimming inferred from the DNA. In all, the sample holds about 190,000 clones, and roughly 89% of those were seen once. Approximately 0.64% of the sample is in the top ten clones.

Looking up the germline V gene yields CDR1 MDHEN and CDR2 SYDVKM. V loses 4 bases of germline sequence and J loses 4 bases, and the interval between the two ends is 5 bases. The CDR3 runs 11 residues from the cysteine to the valine. Solely the CDR3 DNA is kept, with 33 bases framed from the first base. The chain employs TRBV28 and TRBJ2-7; confidence is insufficient to name the D gene. Specimen: peripheral blood. The receptor's source is a man aged 45-65 years with acute or convalescent COVID-19. CDR3 loop: CASSSSYEQYV. The DNA sequence follows: TGTGCCAGCAGTTCCTCTTACGAGCAGTACGTC.